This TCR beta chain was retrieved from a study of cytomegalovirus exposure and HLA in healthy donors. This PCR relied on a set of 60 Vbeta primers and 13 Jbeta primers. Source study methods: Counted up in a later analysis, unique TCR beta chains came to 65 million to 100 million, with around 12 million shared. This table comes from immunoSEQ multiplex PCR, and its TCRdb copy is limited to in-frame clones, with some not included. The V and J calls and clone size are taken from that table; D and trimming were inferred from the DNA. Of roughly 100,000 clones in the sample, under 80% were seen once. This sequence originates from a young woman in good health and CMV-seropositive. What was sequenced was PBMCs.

DNA for the CDR3: TGTGCCAGCAGTTTATTAAACAGGGCTCGCGAGCAGTACTTC. Its protein is CASSLLNRAREQYF. The chain has TRBV28 and TRBJ2-7; tentative D call: TRBD1 (6 bases). V was trimmed by 1 base and J by 6 bases, leaving 13 bases between them. The CDR3 contains 14 residues. Germline assignment: CDR1 MDHEN and CDR2 SYDVKM.